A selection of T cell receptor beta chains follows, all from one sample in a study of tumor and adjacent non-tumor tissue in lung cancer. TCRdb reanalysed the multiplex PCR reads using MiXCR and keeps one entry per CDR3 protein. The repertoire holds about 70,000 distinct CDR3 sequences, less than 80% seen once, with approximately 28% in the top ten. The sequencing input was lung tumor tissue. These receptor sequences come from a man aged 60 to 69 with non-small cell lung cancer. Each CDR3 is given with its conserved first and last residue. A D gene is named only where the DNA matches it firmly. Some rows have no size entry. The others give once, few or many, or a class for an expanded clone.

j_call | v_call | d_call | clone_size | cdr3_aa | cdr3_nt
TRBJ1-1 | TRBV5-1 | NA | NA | CASSFDMGGSEAFF | TGCGCCAGCAGCTTTGACATGGGGGGATCTGAAGCTTTCTTT
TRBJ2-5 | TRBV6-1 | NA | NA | CASTGFHRGGTQYF | TGTGCCAGCACTGGATTCCACAGGGGCGGGACACAGTACTTC
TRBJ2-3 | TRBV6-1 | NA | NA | CAISGAGTHTDTQYF | TGTGCCATCTCAGGCGCGGGAACCCACACAGATACGCAGTATTTT
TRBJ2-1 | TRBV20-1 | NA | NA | CSALTWRYYNEQFF | TGCAGTGCCCTGACCTGGAGGTACTACAATGAGCAGTTCTTT
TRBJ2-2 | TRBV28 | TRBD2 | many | CASTSGTSLTGELFF | TGTGCCTCGACCTCCGGGACTAGCCTAACCGGGGAGCTGTTTTTT
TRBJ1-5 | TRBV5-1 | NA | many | CASSLAGSGNQPQHF | TGCGCCAGCAGCTTGGCAGGCAGTGGAAATCAGCCCCAGCATTTT
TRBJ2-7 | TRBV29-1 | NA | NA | CSVVYRLDEQYF | TGCAGCGTTGTCTACAGATTAGACGAGCAGTACTTC
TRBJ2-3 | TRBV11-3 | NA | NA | CVSGLVTQDTQYF | TGTGTCAGCGGCTTAGTCACCCAAGATACGCAGTATTTT
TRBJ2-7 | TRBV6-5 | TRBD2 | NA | CVSSDSRRETDEQCF | TGTGTCAGCAGTGACTCGAGGCGGGAGACGGACGAGCAGTGCTTC
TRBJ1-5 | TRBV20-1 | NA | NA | CSARLWGSQPQHF | TGCAGTGCTAGGTTGTGGGGCAGTCAGCCCCAGCATTTT
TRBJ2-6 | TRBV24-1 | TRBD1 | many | CATSDPSRTGPNVLTF | TGTGCCACCAGTGACCCCTCCCGGACAGGACCCAACGTCCTGACTTTC
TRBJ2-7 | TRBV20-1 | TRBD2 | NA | CIVRVASGLMGEHYF | TGCATTGTTAGAGTGGCTAGCGGGCTAATGGGCGAGCACTACTTC
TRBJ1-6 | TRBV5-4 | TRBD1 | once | CASNTIGGTVVAPIHF | TGTGCCAGCAACACTATAGGGGGGACAGTCGTGGCACCCATCCACTTT
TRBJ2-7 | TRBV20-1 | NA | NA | CSVKRRTGKYEQYF | TGCAGTGTTAAGCGCCGAACAGGTAAATACGAGCAGTACTTC
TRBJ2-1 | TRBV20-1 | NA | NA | CSALPGDGYHEQFF | TGCAGTGCACTACCGGGGGACGGGTACCATGAGCAGTTCTTC
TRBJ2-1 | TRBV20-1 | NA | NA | CNARDLSYNEQFF | TGCAATGCTAGAGATCTCTCTTACAATGAGCAGTTCTTC
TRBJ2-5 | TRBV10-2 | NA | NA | CDSSVMGQETQYF | TGCGACAGCAGCGTGATGGGCCAAGAGACTCAGTACTTC
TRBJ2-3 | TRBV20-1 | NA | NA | CSARDSGNADTLYF | TGCAGTGCTAGAGATTCCGGGAACGCAGATACACTGTATTTT
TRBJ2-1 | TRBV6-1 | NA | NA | CASSATSVRGDEQFF | TGTGCCAGCAGTGCGACTAGCGTCAGGGGGGATGAGCAGTTCTTC
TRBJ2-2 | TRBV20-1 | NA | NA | CSARLALKGELFF | TGCAGTGCTAGACTAGCGTTGAAAGGGGAGCTGTTTTTT
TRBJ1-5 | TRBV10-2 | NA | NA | CASSREGGEPSQPQHF | TGCGCCAGCAGTCGTGAGGGAGGGGAGCCAAGTCAGCCCCAGCATTTT
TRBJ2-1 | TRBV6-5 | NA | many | CASRGRAAYNEQFF | TGTGCCAGCAGAGGACGGGCGGCATACAATGAGCAGTTCTTC
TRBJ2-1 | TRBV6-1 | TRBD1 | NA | CASSQTGSMFF | TGTGCCAGCAGTCAGACAGGGAGTATGTTCTTC
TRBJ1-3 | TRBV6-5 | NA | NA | CASSYSRGSSRNNIYF | TGTGCTAGCAGTTACTCTCGAGGGTCCTCTCGAAACAACATATATTTT
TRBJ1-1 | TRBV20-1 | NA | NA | CNARAHTEALF | TGCAATGCTAGGGCGCACACTGAAGCTTTATTT
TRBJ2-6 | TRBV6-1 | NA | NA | CASSEALRSGMRGANVLTF | TGTGCCAGCAGTGAAGCGCTTAGGTCTGGGATGAGGGGGGCCAACGTCCTGACTTTC
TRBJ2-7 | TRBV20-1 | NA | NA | CSAASTRGASYEQYF | TGCAGTGCCGCCTCGACTAGGGGGGCTTCCTACGAGCAGTACTTC
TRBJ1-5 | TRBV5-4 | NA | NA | CASSLGRDNHPQHF | TGTGCCAGTAGCCTGGGTCGGGACAATCATCCCCAGCATTTT
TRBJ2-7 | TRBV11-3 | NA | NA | CARSLDRGYEQYF | TGTGCCAGAAGCTTAGATCGAGGCTACGAGCAGTACTTC
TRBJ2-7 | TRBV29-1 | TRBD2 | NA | CIVGLVNEQYF | TGCATTGTTGGACTAGTAAACGAGCAGTACTTC
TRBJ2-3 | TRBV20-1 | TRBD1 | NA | CSANPRQGGDTQYF | TGCAGTGCTAACCCCAGACAGGGGGGTGATACGCAGTATTTC
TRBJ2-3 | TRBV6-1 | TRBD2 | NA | CARSLTSGRASYPDMQYF | TGTGCCAGGAGCCTTACTAGCGGGAGGGCCAGCTACCCCGATATGCAGTATTTT
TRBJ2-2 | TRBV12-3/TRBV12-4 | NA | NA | CTSSFRQSTGELFF | TGTACCAGCAGTTTCCGACAGAGCACCGGTGAGCTGTTTTTT
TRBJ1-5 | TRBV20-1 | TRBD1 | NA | CSVSSGTDYQPQHF | TGCAGTGTGTCCTCCGGGACAGACTATCAACCCCAGCATTTT
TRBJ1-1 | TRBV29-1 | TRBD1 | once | CSVGYRGAPNTETFF | TGCAGCGTGGGGTACAGGGGGGCGCCGAACACTGAAACTTTCTTT
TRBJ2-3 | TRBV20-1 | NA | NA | CSMLTDTEYF | TGCAGTATGCTGACAGATACGGAGTATTTT
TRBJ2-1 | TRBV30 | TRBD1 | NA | CAWSGSPGQEEGIWTYNEQLF | TGTGCCTGGAGTGGAAGCCCCGGACAGGAGGAAGGCATCTGGACCTACAATGAGCAACTCTTC
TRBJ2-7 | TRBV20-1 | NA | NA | CSATETGVYEQHF | TGCAGTGCCACCGAGACAGGAGTTTACGAGCAGCACTTC
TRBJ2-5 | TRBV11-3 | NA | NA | CASSPGLTEDETQYF | TGTGCCAGCAGCCCAGGACTAACGGAGGATGAGACCCAGTACTTC
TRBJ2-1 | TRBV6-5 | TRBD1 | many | CASSFGQGALNEQFF | TGTGCCAGCAGTTTTGGACAGGGGGCGCTCAATGAGCAGTTCTTC
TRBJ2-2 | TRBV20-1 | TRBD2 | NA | CNATLAGGPETGERFF | TGCAATGCTACTTTAGCGGGAGGGCCAGAGACCGGGGAGCGGTTTTTT
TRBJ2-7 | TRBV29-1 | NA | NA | CSVEYSVDEQYF | TGCAGCGTTGAATACAGTGTGGACGAGCAGTACTTC
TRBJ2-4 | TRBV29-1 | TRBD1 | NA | CSVEDVTGKNIQRF | TGCAGCGTTGAAGATGTGACAGGGAAAAACATTCAGCGCTTC
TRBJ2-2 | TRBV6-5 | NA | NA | CASRASLNTRELFF | TGTGCCAGCCGGGCCTCGTTGAACACCCGGGAGCTGTTTTTT
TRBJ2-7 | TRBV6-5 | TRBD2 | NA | CTSSFSKRETAEQYF | TGCACCAGCAGTTTCTCGAAGCGGGAGACGGCCGAGCAGTACTTC
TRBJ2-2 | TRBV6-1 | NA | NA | CASNIYRDSGELFF | TGTGCCAGCAATATATACAGGGACTCCGGGGAGCTGTTTTTC
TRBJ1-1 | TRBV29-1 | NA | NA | CSDSARGVTEAFF | TGCAGCGACTCGGCAAGGGGGGTCACTGAAGCTTTCTTT
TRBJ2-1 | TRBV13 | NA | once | CASSLTGKQFF | TGTGCCAGCAGCTTAACTGGGAAGCAGTTCTTT
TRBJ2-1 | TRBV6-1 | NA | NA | CASKDTWSSCNEQFF | TGTGCCAGCAAGGACACCTGGAGCTCCTGCAATGAGCAGTTCTTC
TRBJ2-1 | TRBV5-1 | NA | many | CASSFRGSGDNEQFF | TGCGCCAGCAGCTTTAGGGGGTCGGGAGACAATGAGCAGTTCTTC
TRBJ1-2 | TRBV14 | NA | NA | CASSQERVGYTF | TGTGCCAGCAGCCAAGAGAGGGTCGGCTACACCTTC
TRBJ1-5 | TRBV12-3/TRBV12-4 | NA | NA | CASSFNMDQPQHF | TGTGCCAGCAGTTTCAACATGGATCAGCCCCAGCATTTT
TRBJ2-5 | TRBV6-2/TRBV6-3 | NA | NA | CASSVPGIGHQETQYF | TGTGCCAGCAGTGTACCCGGGATAGGGCACCAAGAGACCCAGTATTTC
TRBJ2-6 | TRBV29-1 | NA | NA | CIVRITSSGANVLTF | TGCATCGTGAGGATTACTAGTTCGGGGGCCAACGTCCTGACTTTC